The entry that follows covers one T cell receptor beta chain sequence. This clonotype appeared many times. The target of this receptor is not known. Per-base qualities were not stored, and no clone one base away is much larger. Stable Graves' hyperthyroidism was defined as the absence of progression to ophthalmopathy over 18 months of follow-up. Hyperthyroidism patients were newly diagnosed, with disease duration under 2 months, and aged 18 to 65 years. Exclusion was applied to patients with uncontrolled infections, other autoimmune diseases, pregnancy or lactation. Clinical symptoms, serum thyroxine and TRAb, thyroid ultrasound, and orbital computed tomography formed the basis for the diagnoses. Ficoll-Paque density gradient centrifugation was used to isolate PBMCs from approximately 10 ml of fresh peripheral blood. Total RNA was extracted using Trizol reagent, and RNA quality was assessed on an Agilent 2100 Bioanalyzer.

The TCR beta CDR3 regions were amplified from RNA transcripts. A first-round RT-PCR of the TCR CDR3 used the HTBI primer set with the Qiagen OneStep RT-PCR kit. Libraries were constructed in a second round of multiplex PCR, after which size selection and purification were carried out. Sequencing of the libraries was done on an Illumina HiSeq2000 using paired-end 100 bp reads. The paper's processing steps were these. Raw data were processed with SOAPnuke, discarding reads with adapters, uncalled bases, mean Phred below 15, or no exact constant-primer or identifier match. High-quality paired reads were merged using COPE v1.2.5, and each unique nucleotide sequence was defined as a clonotype. MiTCR v1.1 was used to align the clonotypes against IMGT TRBV, TRBD and TRBJ reference segments. Only V-J combinations with frequency above 0.0001, covering 99% to 99.2% of repertoires, were analysed. A TCS score was defined as the ratio of F50 (clonal expansion) to E x V (chaos), with BLOSUM62-based TCRdist applied between CDR3 peptides within each V-J. Welch's t-statistics and random forest reduced several hundred V-J features to roughly 13, which were used in a naive Bayes classifier (R e1071). The public reads were quality trimmed at Q25 with fastp and then assembled into clones with MiXCR by TCRdb, keeping productive beta chains. CDR3 protein sequences are deduplicated, and each keeps its most common genes and DNA. The V and J calls, along with clone size, are taken from TCRdb and not from the paper's own processing. The sample includes around 520,000 distinct CDR3 sequences, with about 14% observed a single time. 11% to 15% of the sample belongs to the ten largest clones.

In the germline V gene (reference sequence), CDR1 corresponds to GTSNPN and CDR2 to SVGIG. V is shortened by 2 bases, J by 1 base, and the region joining them spans 12 bases. The CDR3, cysteine through phenylalanine, is 14 amino acids long. Just CDR3 DNA is preserved here, 42 bases in frame from base 1. The data derive from a study of T cells in Graves' hyperthyroidism and ophthalmopathy (dated by TCRdb to between 2017 and 2020). Regarding the research as a whole: Peripheral blood was sampled at the time of initial diagnosis, prior to any treatment. To identify distinguishing TCR V-J signatures, a discovery cohort of around 100 patients was used, comprising 40 to 45 with Graves' ophthalmopathy and around 57 with stable Graves' hyperthyroidism. Prospective prediction of ophthalmopathy was tested in an independent validation cohort consisting of about 19 hyperthyroidism patients and some 15 patients who later progressed to ophthalmopathy. The approximately 100 discovery patients were divided at random into training and test sets in a 7:3 ratio. Thyroid tissue and blood T-cell repertoires from over 5 Graves' hyperthyroidism patients were also compared in the study. Once sampling was done, hyperthyroidism patients were given methimazole at a starting dose of 30 mg daily, whereas ophthalmopathy patients were given high-dose intravenous methylprednisolone. TCR Vbeta CDR3 sequencing of approximately 140 peripheral blood samples (over 40 ophthalmopathy, around 80 hyperthyroidism and roughly 17 progressor patients) is reported in the paper.

Broad study findings and their caveats: A 13 V-J signature model separated ophthalmopathy from stable hyperthyroidism, with around 91% sensitivity and 81% to 83% specificity in cross-validation and 80%/75% in testing. In validation, the model predicted progression to ophthalmopathy a median of roughly 6.5 months before onset, with approximately 71% sensitivity and about 72% specificity. Most expanded thyroid clonotypes (frequency above 0.001) were also found in blood, which suggests that blood repertoires may mirror thyroid immune responses. Sample size was not statistically predetermined, and blinding of investigators to group allocation was not performed.

The chain uses TRBV30 and TRBJ2-7; too little of a D gene remains to name it. The receptor was isolated from a woman in her thirties or forties with Graves' hyperthyroidism. The sequenced sample consisted of blood. The DNA is as follows: TGTGCCTGGAGTATTGATTGGGGATCCTACGAGCAGTACTTC. It encodes CAWSIDWGSYEQYF.